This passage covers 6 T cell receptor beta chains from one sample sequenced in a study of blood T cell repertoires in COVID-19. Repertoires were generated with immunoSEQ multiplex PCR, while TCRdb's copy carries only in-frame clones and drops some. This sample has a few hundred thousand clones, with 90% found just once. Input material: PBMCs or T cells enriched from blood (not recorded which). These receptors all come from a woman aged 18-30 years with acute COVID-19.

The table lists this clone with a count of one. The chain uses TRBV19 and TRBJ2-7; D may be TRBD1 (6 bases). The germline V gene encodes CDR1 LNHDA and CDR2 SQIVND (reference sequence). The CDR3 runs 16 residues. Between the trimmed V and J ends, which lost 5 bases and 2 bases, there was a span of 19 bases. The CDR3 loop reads CASSGSPRTATYEQYF. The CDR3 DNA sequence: TGTGCCAGTAGTGGGAGCCCCCGGACAGCAACCTACGAGCAGTACTTC.

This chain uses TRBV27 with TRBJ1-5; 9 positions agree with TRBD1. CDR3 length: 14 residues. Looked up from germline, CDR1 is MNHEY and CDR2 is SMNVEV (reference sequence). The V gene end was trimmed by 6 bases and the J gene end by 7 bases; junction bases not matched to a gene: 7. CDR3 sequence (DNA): TGTGCCAGCAGAGGGGGGACAGGGCGACAGCCCCAGCATTTT. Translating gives CASRGGTGRQPQHF.

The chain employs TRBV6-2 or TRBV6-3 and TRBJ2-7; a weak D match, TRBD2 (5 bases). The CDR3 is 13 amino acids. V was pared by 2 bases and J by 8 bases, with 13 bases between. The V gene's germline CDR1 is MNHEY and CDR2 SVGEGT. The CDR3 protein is CASSYGVANKQYF. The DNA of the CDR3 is TGTGCCAGCAGTTACGGGGTAGCGAACAAGCAGTACTTC.

The CDR3 DNA follows: TGTGCCAGCAGCTTAGGGGGGCTAATCTATGGCTACACCTTC. This translates into CASSLGGLIYGYTF. This rearrangement joins TRBV7-2 to TRBJ1-2; D is possibly TRBD1 (6 bases). The ends were cut back, 1 base at V and 4 bases at J, with 10 bases in the middle. Looked up from germline, CDR1 is SGHTA and CDR2 is FQGNSA. This CDR3 contains 14 residues.

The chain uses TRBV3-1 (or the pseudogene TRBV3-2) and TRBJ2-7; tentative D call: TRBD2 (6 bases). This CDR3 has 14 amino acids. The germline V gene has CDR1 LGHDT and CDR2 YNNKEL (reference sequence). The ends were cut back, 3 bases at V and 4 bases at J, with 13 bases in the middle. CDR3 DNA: TGTGCCAGCAGCCAGGGAACGGGAGCTTACGAGCAGTACTTC. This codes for CASSQGTGAYEQYF.

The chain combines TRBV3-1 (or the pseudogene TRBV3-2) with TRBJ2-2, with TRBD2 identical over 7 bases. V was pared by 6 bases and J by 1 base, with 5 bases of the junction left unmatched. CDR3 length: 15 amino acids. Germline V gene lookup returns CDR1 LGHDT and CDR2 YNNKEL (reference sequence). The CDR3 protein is CASRGGSGNTGELFF. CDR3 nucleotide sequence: TGTGCCAGCAGGGGCGGGAGTGGGAACACCGGGGAGCTGTTTTTT.